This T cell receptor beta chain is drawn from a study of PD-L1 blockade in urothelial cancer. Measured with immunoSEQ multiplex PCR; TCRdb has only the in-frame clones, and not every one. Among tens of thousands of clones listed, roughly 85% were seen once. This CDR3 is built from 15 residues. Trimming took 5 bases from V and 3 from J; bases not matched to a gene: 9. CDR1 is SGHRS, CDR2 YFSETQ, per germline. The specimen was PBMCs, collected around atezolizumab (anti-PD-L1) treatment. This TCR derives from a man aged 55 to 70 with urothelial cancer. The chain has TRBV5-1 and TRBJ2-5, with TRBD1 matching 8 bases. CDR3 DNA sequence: TGCGCCAGCAGACGGGTGACAGGGGCGGAAGAGACCCAGTACTTC. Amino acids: CASRRVTGAEETQYF. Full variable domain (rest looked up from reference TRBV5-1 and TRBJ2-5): KAGVTQTPRYLIKTRGQQVTLSCSPISGHRSVSWYQQTPGQGLQFLFEYFSETQRNKGNFPGRFSGRQFSNSRSEMNVSTLELGDSALYLCASRRVTGAEETQYFGPGTRLLVL.